The present entry profiles one T cell receptor beta chain with its context. This entry belongs to a study of T cells in Graves' hyperthyroidism and ophthalmopathy. Using RNA transcripts as the source, TCR beta CDR3 regions were amplified. In the first-round RT-PCR of the TCR CDR3, the HTBI primer set was used. TCRdb re-called the multiplex PCR reads with MiXCR, one entry per CDR3 protein. The sample carries 500,000 to 750,000 distinct CDR3 sequences, about 43% recorded once. Hyperthyroidism, newly diagnosed and lasting under 2 months, affected patients aged 18 to 65. Lactation, pregnancy, other autoimmune disease or uncontrolled infection led to exclusion of patients. Sequencing was performed on peripheral blood or thyroid tissue (not recorded which). The clonotype was recovered from a woman under 30 with Graves' hyperthyroidism.

The CDR3 DNA is TGTGCCACCAGCAGAGATAGGTTTGGCTACACCTTC. This sequence encodes CATSRDRFGYTF. The V and J genes are TRBV15 and TRBJ1-2; D ambiguous. Germline-derived CDR1 and CDR2 are LNHNV and YYDKDF (reference sequence). This CDR3 is 12 amino acids long. Trimming removed 0 bases from V and 7 bases from J, with 6 bases in between.